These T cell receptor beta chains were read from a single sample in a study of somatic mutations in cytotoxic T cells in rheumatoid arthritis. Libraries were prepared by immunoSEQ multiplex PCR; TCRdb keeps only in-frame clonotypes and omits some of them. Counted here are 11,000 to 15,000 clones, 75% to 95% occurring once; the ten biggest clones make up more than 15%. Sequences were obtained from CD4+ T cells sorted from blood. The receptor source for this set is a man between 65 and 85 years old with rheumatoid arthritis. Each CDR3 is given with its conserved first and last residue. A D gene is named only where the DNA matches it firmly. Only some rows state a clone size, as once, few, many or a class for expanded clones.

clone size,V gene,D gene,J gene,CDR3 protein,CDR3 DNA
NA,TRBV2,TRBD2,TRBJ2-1,CASSERLAIQSEQFF,TGTGCCAGCAGTGAGAGACTAGCAATACAGAGTGAGCAGTTCTTC
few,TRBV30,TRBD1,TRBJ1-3,CAWRVTGGAYTIYF,TGTGCCTGGAGGGTGACAGGGGGTGCATACACCATATATTTT
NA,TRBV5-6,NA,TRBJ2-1,CASSFGGGGYNEQFF,TGTGCCAGCAGCTTCGGAGGGGGGGGGTACAATGAGCAGTTCTTC
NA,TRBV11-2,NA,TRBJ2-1,CASSLGEWTNEQFF,TGTGCCAGCAGCTTAGGGGAGTGGACTAATGAGCAGTTCTTC
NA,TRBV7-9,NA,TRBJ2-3,CASSFTTSTDTQYF,TGTGCCAGCAGCTTTACTACCAGCACAGATACGCAGTATTTT
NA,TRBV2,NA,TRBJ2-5,CASSEHYETQYF,TGTGCCAGCAGTGAACACTATGAGACCCAGTACTTC
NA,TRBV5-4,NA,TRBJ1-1,CASSFSGILSADTEAFF,TGTGCCAGCAGCTTTAGTGGTATTCTTTCTGCGGACACTGAAGCTTTCTTT
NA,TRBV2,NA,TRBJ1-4,CASRTDLSEKLFF,TGTGCCAGCAGGACAGACCTCTCTGAAAAACTGTTTTTT
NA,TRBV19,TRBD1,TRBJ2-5,CASSKTQGAGYQETQYF,TGTGCCAGTAGTAAAACTCAGGGGGCTGGGTACCAAGAGACCCAGTACTTC
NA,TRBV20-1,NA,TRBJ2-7,CSASLANEQYF,TGCAGTGCTAGCCTAGCTAATGAGCAGTACTTC